The sequence of this TCR beta chain was determined in a study of CD8 T cells in ankylosing spondylitis. Study-wide results and caveats: Seemingly characteristic of ankylosing spondylitis blood was a TCR beta motif consisting of eight highly homologous variants. There was reportedly significant enrichment of clones that were disease-linked in matched ankylosing spondylitis synovial fluid.

The germline gives CDR1 DFQATT, CDR2 SNEGSKA (reference sequence). The CDR3 runs to 12 residues. This clonotype appeared many times. Its specificity is unknown. A quantitative 5'-RACE method, one with molecular barcodes, was used to make TCR beta libraries. TCRdb passed the 5' RACE reads through MiXCR, listing each CDR3 protein once. The data show some 30,000 distinct CDR3 sequences, with more than 5.5% seen just once and under 12% held by the top ten. The clonotype originates from a male donor with ankylosing spondylitis or in good health (not recorded which). V is TRBV20-1 and J is TRBJ2-7; possible D gene TRBD2, 6 bases. The sequenced material came from blood, either unsorted or a sorted T cell fraction (not recorded which). CDR3 sequence: CRAGTSSYEQYF. CDR3 bases: TGCAGGGCAGGGACTTCTTCCTACGAGCAGTACTTC.